A selection of T cell receptor beta chains follows, all from one sample in a study of human T cells and chemical hapten exposure. TCRdb redid the calling of the RACE reads with MiXCR, one entry per CDR3 protein. The sample yields about 380,000 distinct CDR3 sequences, roughly 5% seen once. The sequenced sample was whole blood, obtained in connection with sensitization to the hapten diphenylcyclopropenone (DPC). The receptor set was obtained from a woman aged 50 to 65 with alopecia areata. Some clones in this sample may be carry-over from other donors' samples. Both conserved end residues are part of each CDR3. The D gene is left open where the match is weak. Where a row states a size, it is once, few, many or the class of an expanded clone; other rows omit it.

D gene | J gene | V gene | clone size | CDR3 DNA | CDR3 protein
NA | TRBJ1-4 | TRBV7-2 | many | TGTGCCAGCAGCTCCGGTGTGGGCAGAATTAATGAAAAACTGTTTTTT | CASSSGVGRINEKLFF
NA | TRBJ1-1 | TRBV5-1 | many | TGCGCCAGCAGCTGGCCGGACGCTGAAGCTTTCTTT | CASSWPDAEAFF
NA | TRBJ1-3 | TRBV30 | many | TGTGCCTGGAGTAGTCAGGGGCACTACGGAAACACCATATATTTT | CAWSSQGHYGNTIYF
TRBD2 | TRBJ2-7 | TRBV7-2 | NA | TGTGCCAGCAGCTTAGGAGCGACTAGCTGGACCTACGAGCAGTACTTC | CASSLGATSWTYEQYF
NA | TRBJ2-3 | TRBV12-3/TRBV12-4 | NA | TGTGCCAGCAGTTTCGGGCAGGGGCCAGATACGCAGTATTTT | CASSFGQGPDTQYF
NA | TRBJ1-1 | TRBV27 | NA | TGTGCCAGCAGGGGCCTCCCTAACCCTGAAGCTTTCTTT | CASRGLPNPEAFF
TRBD2 | TRBJ2-3 | TRBV9 | few | TGTGCCAGCAGCGTAGTAGCGGGAGATACGCAGTATTTT | CASSVVAGDTQYF
NA | TRBJ2-7 | TRBV19 | NA | TGTGCCAGTAGTATAGCCGGAGGGGGCGAGCAGTACTTC | CASSIAGGGEQYF
TRBD1 | TRBJ1-2 | TRBV9 | many | TGTGCCAGCAGCGGATCAGGGGACAGCGGATTCCCTAACTATGGCTACACCTTC | CASSGSGDSGFPNYGYTF
NA | TRBJ1-2 | TRBV9 | NA | TGTGCCAGCAGCGCGGGTCAGACCTATAGGTCCAGGGGAGACTATGGCTACACCTTC | CASSAGQTYRSRGDYGYTF
NA | TRBJ2-7 | TRBV7-9 | NA | TGTGCCAGCAGCGCCCACTCCTACGAGCAGTACTTC | CASSAHSYEQYF
NA | TRBJ2-1 | TRBV27 | NA | TGTGCCAGCAAAGAGGCCTCCTACAATGAGCAGTTCTTC | CASKEASYNEQFF
TRBD1 | TRBJ1-2 | TRBV5-1 | few | TGCGCCAGCAGCTTGGATGCGGAGAGGGGGCGTTTATATGGCTACACCTTC | CASSLDAERGRLYGYTF
NA | TRBJ2-7 | TRBV20-1 | NA | TGCAGTGTTAAGACATTATACGAGCAGTACTTC | CSVKTLYEQYF
NA | TRBJ1-2 | TRBV27 | many | TGTGCCAGCAGTTTACAGGGGACCTATGGCTACACCTTC | CASSLQGTYGYTF
NA | TRBJ2-2 | TRBV7-8 | few | TGTGCCAGCAGCTTAGGGCAGGTTGGCGGGGAGCTGTTTTTT | CASSLGQVGGELFF
NA | TRBJ2-1 | TRBV12-3/TRBV12-4 | NA | TGTGCCAGCAGAGTAGCATCTGAGCAGTTCTTC | CASRVASEQFF
NA | TRBJ2-5 | TRBV7-8 | many | TGTGCCAGCAGCCCCTCCCGGGTCCTAATACGGGAGACCCAGTACTTC | CASSPSRVLIRETQYF
NA | TRBJ2-7 | TRBV6-1 | many | TGTGCCAGCAGTGAGATATTGGGGAACGAGCAGTACTTC | CASSEILGNEQYF
NA | TRBJ1-2 | TRBV6-6 | few | TGTGCCAGCAGCTACAGGGAACGCGGCTATGGCTACACCTTC | CASSYRERGYGYTF
NA | TRBJ1-2 | TRBV5-1 | NA | TGCGCCAGCAGCTTGGGACAGCTTTCTAACTATGGCTACACCTTC | CASSLGQLSNYGYTF
TRBD2 | TRBJ2-2 | TRBV11-2 | few | TGTGCCAGCAGAAAACTAAGCGGGGGGGCCGGCGGGGAGCTGTTTTTT | CASRKLSGGAGGELFF
NA | TRBJ1-5 | TRBV6-2/TRBV6-3 | many | TGTGCCAGCAGCCCCCCCGGAGTCAGAGTACCGCATTTT | CASSPPGVRVPHF
TRBD2 | TRBJ2-1 | TRBV29-1 | many | TGCAGCGTTGAGAGGGGCGGGAGAATTCATGAGCAGTTCTTC | CSVERGGRIHEQFF
NA | TRBJ2-3 | TRBV6-2/TRBV6-3 | NA | TGTGCCAGCAAAGAGGGCCCTAGCACAGATACGCAGTATTTT | CASKEGPSTDTQYF
NA | TRBJ1-5 | TRBV6-2/TRBV6-3 | NA | TGTGCCAGCGGACTGGGAGGGGGTCGCCAGCCCCAGCATTTT | CASGLGGGRQPQHF
NA | TRBJ2-1 | TRBV24-1 | NA | TGTGCCACCAGTGATTCTCGTATCATCTCCTACAATGAGCAGTTCTTC | CATSDSRIISYNEQFF
NA | TRBJ1-6 | TRBV21-1 | few | TGTGCCAGCAGCAAAGGGCATTCACCCCTCCACTTT | CASSKGHSPLHF
NA | TRBJ2-1 | TRBV4-1 | NA | TGCGCCAGCAGCCACAACGGGGGCAGGGGACGTGAGCAGTTCTTC | CASSHNGGRGREQFF
NA | TRBJ2-7 | TRBV3-1 | NA | TGTGCCAGCAGCCTGAAGACCCGAGGGCTCTACGAGCAGTACTTC | CASSLKTRGLYEQYF
NA | TRBJ2-2 | TRBV7-3 | few | TGTGCCAGTTCCCCCTCCCGGGCGGTTTCCACCGGGGAGCTGTTTTTT | CASSPSRAVSTGELFF
TRBD1 | TRBJ1-1 | TRBV2 | NA | TGTGCCAGCAGGGCCGGGACAGGGACAATGAGCTCTACTGAAGCTTTCTTT | CASRAGTGTMSSTEAFF
NA | TRBJ2-1 | TRBV6-2/TRBV6-3 | many | TGTGCCAGCAGTCTCGGTGATAGTCTCTACAATGAGCAGTTCTTC | CASSLGDSLYNEQFF
NA | TRBJ1-4 | TRBV4-3 | NA | TGCGCCAGCAGCCAAGTACGATCGAATGAAAAACTGTTTTTT | CASSQVRSNEKLFF
NA | TRBJ2-1 | TRBV20-1 | few | TGCAGTGCTGGGTTAGGATCACTCCCTTCTGGGAATGAGCAGTTCTTC | CSAGLGSLPSGNEQFF
TRBD2 | TRBJ2-7 | TRBV28 | many | TGTGCCAGCAGTTTATCGGGGGGACGTGGCGAGCAGTACTTC | CASSLSGGRGEQYF
TRBD2 | TRBJ2-7 | TRBV4-1 | many | TGCGCCAGCAGCTTATCTGGCCCAAGCGGGATGTACGAGCAGTACTTC | CASSLSGPSGMYEQYF
TRBD2 | TRBJ2-7 | TRBV2 | few | TGTGCCAGCAGTGGGGGAGGGGCCTCCTACGAGCAGTACTTC | CASSGGGASYEQYF
NA | TRBJ1-5 | TRBV10-1 | few | TGCGCCAGCAGTGAGTCTTGGGAAGGGGATAGCAATCAGCCCCAGCATTTT | CASSESWEGDSNQPQHF
NA | TRBJ1-1 | TRBV12-3/TRBV12-4 | few | TGTGCCAGCAGTCCTATAATCCGTGGCGGTGGGGCTTTCTTT | CASSPIIRGGGAFF
NA | TRBJ1-4 | TRBV20-1 | many | TGCAGTGCTAGAGATCCGGTGTTGGGTGAAAAACTGTTTTTT | CSARDPVLGEKLFF
NA | TRBJ1-1 | TRBV2 | few | TGTGCCAGCAGTGAGGATTTCCACACTGAAGCTTTCTTT | CASSEDFHTEAFF
NA | TRBJ2-3 | TRBV27 | many | TGTGCCAGCAGTTTTTCAGGCGTAGGCACAGATACGCAGTATTTT | CASSFSGVGTDTQYF
NA | TRBJ2-2 | TRBV6-1 | many | TGTGCCAGCAGTGAAGGCAGCACCGGGGAGCTGTTTTTT | CASSEGSTGELFF
NA | TRBJ1-5 | TRBV4-1 | few | TGCGCCAGCAGCCAAGTCCCTCTCCGGGGCCCCCAGCATTTT | CASSQVPLRGPQHF
NA | TRBJ2-7 | TRBV28 | many | TGTGCCAGCAGTTCCCCGTCCGACCCTCGGGGGAACGAGCAGTACTTC | CASSSPSDPRGNEQYF
NA | TRBJ2-7 | TRBV20-1 | many | TGCAGTGCTAGAGATTCCCGTGGGCAGTACTTC | CSARDSRGQYF
NA | TRBJ1-6 | TRBV20-1 | NA | TGCAGTGCTAGAGATAATTCCAGCCCTGGATCACCCCTCCACTTT | CSARDNSSPGSPLHF
NA | TRBJ2-1 | TRBV5-1 | many | TGCGCCAGCAGCTTTGAGGGGACCTTCTCGTACAATGAGCAGTTCTTC | CASSFEGTFSYNEQFF
NA | TRBJ2-5 | TRBV10-1 | few | TGCGCCAGCAGTGGACAAGGGGCAGGTCGGGAGACCCAGTACTTC | CASSGQGAGRETQYF
TRBD1 | TRBJ1-4 | TRBV9 | few | TGTGCCAGCAGCGTAGGAGCGGGACAGGGTGACGAAAAACTGTTTTTT | CASSVGAGQGDEKLFF
NA | TRBJ1-2 | TRBV12-3/TRBV12-4 | many | TGTGCCAGCAGTACGGGACCGAACTATGGCTACACCTTC | CASSTGPNYGYTF
NA | TRBJ1-1 | TRBV7-9 | few | TGTGCCAGCAGCTTAGTTATCGGCTCTGAAGCTTTCTTT | CASSLVIGSEAFF
TRBD2 | TRBJ2-7 | TRBV6-5 | NA | TGTGCCAGCAAAGTAGCGGGAAAGAGCTACGAGCAGTACTTC | CASKVAGKSYEQYF
NA | TRBJ1-2 | TRBV4-1 | few | TGCGCCAGCAGCCAAGAAGCGCTCAACTATGGCTACACCTTC | CASSQEALNYGYTF